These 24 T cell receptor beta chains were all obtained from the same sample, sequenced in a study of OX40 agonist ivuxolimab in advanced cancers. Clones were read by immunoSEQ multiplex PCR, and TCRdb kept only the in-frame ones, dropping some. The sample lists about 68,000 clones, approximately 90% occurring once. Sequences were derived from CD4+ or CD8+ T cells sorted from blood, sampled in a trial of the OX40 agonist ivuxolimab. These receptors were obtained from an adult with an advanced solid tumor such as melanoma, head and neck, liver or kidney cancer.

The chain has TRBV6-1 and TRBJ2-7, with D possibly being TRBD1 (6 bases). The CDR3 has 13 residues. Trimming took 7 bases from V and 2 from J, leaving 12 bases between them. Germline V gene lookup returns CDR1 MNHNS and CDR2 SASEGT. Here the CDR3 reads CASNRDTPYEQYF. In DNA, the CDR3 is TGTGCCAGCAATAGGGACACCCCCTACGAGCAGTACTTC.

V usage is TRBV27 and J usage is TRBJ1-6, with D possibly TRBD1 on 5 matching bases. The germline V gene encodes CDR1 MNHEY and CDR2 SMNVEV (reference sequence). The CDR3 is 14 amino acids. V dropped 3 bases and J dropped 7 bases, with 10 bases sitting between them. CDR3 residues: CASSLLRDNSPLHF. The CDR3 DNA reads TGTGCCAGCAGTTTGTTGCGGGACAATTCACCCCTCCACTTT.

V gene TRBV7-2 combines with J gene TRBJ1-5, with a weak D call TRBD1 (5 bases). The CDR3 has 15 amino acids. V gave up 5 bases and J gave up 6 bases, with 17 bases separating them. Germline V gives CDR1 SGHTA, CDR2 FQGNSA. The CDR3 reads CASSLRLGGAQPQHF. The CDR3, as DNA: TGTGCCAGCAGCCTACGACTCGGAGGGGCTCAGCCCCAGCATTTT.

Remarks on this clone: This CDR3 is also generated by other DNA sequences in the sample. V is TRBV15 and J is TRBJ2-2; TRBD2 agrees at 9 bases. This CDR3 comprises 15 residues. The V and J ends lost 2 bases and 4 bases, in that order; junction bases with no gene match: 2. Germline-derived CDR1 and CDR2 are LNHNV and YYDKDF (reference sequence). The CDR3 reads CATSRHSGSTGELFF. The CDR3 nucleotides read TGTGCCACCAGCAGACATAGCGGGAGCACCGGGGAGCTGTTTTTT.

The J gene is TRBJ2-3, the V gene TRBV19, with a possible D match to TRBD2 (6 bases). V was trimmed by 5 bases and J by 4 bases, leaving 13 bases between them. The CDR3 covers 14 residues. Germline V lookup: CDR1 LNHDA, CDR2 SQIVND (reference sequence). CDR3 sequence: CASSVGGLADTQYF. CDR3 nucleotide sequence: TGTGCCAGTAGTGTGGGAGGCCTAGCAGATACGCAGTATTTT.

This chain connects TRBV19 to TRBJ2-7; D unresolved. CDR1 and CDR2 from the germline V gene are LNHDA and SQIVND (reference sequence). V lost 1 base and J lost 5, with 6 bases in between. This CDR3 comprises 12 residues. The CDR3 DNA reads TGTGCCAGTAGTATAGTGGGCAACGAGCAGTACTTC. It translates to CASSIVGNEQYF.

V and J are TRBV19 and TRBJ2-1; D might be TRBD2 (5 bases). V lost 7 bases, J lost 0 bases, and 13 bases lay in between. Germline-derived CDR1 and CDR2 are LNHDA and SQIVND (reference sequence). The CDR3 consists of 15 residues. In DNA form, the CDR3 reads TGTGCCAGTAAGCTAGCTGCTACCTCCTACAATGAGCAGTTCTTC. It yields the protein CASKLAATSYNEQFF.

CDR3 in DNA: TGTGCCACCTCGATCGCAGGCCCTGGAAACACCATATATTTT. This codes for CATSIAGPGNTIYF. The chain couples TRBV6-5 to TRBJ1-3; D not certain. V shed 10 bases and J shed 2 bases, with 15 bases lying between them. CDR1 MNHEY and CDR2 SVGAGI come from the germline V gene. The CDR3 spans 14 residues.

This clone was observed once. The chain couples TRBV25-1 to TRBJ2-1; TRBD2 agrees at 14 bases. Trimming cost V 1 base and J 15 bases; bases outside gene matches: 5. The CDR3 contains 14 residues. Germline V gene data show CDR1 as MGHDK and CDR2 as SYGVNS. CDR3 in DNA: TGTGCCAGCAGTGAATTGGGACTAGCGGGAGTTTTGTTCTTC. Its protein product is CASSELGLAGVLFF.

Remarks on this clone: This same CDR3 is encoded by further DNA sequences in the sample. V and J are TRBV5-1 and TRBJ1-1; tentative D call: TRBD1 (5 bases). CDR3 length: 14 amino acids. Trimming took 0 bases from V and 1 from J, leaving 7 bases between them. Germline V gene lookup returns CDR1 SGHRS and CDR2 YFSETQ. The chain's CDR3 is CASSLERGNTEAFF. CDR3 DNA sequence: TGCGCCAGCAGCTTGGAAAGGGGGAACACTGAAGCTTTCTTT.

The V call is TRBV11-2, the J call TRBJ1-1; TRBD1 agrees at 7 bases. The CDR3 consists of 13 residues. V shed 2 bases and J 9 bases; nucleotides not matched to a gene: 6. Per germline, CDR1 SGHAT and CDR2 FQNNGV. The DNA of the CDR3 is TGTGCCAGCAGCTTATCAGACAGGGCGCAAGCTTTCTTT. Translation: CASSLSDRAQAFF.

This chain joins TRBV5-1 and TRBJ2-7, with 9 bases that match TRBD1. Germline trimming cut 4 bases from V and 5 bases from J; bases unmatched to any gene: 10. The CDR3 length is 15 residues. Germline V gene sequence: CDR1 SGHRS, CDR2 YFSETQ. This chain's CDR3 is CASSGTGTGLNEQYF. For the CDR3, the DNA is TGCGCCAGCAGCGGCACAGGGACAGGGCTGAACGAGCAGTACTTC.

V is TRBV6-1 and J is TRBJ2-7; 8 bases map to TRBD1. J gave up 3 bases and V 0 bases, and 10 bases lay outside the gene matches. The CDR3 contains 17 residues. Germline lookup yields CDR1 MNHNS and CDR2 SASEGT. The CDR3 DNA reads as TGTGCCAGCAGTGAAGCCCTATTGGACAGGGCTGGCTACGAGCAGTACTTC. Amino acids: CASSEALLDRAGYEQYF.

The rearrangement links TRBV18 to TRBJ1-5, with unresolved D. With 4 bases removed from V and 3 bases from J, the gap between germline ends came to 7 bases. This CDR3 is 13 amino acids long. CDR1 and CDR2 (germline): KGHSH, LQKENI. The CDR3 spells CASSQSINQPQHF. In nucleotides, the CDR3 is TGTGCCAGCTCACAATCCATCAATCAGCCCCAGCATTTT.

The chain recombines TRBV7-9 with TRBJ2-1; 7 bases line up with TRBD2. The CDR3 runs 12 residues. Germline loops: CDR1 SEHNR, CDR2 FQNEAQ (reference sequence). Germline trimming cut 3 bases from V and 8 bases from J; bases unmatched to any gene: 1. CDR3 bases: TGTGCCAGCAGCTTGACTAGCTATGAGCAGTTCTTC. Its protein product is CASSLTSYEQFF.

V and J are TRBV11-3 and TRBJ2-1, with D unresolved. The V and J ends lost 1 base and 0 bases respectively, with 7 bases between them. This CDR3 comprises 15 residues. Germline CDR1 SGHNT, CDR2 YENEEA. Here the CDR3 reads CASSLGPRSYNEQFF. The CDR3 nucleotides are TGTGCCAGCAGCTTAGGACCCCGCTCCTACAATGAGCAGTTCTTC.

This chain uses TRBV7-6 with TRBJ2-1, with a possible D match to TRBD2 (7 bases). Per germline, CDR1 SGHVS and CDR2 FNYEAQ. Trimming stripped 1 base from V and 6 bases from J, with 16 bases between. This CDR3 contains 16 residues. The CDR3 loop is CASSLDRQGGGNEQFF. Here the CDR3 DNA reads TGTGCCAGCAGCTTAGATAGGCAGGGAGGGGGCAATGAGCAGTTCTTC.

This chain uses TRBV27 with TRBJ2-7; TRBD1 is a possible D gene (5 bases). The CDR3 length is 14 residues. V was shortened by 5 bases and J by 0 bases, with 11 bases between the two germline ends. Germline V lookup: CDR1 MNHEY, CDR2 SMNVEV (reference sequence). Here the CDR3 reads CASSRGEYSYEQYF. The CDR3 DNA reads TGTGCCAGCAGTAGGGGTGAGTACTCCTACGAGCAGTACTTC.

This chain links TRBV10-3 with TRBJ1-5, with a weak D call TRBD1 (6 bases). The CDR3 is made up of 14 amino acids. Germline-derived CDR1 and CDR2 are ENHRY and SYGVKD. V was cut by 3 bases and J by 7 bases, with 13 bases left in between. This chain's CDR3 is CAISEAGDGQPQHF. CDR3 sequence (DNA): TGTGCCATCAGTGAAGCAGGGGACGGACAGCCCCAGCATTTT.

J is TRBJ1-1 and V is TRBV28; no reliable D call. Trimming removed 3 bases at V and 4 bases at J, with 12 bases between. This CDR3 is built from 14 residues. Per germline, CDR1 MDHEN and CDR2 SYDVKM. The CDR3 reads CASSFQRQLTEAFF. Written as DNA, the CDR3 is TGTGCCAGCAGTTTTCAACGCCAACTCACTGAAGCTTTCTTT.

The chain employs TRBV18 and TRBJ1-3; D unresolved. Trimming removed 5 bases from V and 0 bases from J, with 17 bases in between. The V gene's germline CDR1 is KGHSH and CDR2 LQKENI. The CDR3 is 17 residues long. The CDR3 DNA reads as TGTGCCAGCTCATCAAACCTGGGGTTTGACTCTGGAAACACCATATATTTT. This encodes CASSSNLGFDSGNTIYF.

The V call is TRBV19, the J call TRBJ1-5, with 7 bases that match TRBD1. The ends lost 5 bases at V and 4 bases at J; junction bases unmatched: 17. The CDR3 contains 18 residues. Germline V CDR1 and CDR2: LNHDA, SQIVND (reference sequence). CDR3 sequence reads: CASSPFISAGGGNQPQHF. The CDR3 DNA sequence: TGTGCCAGTAGTCCGTTTATATCGGCAGGGGGTGGTAATCAGCCCCAGCATTTT.

This CDR3 reads CASSSGTKTYNEQFF. CDR3 nucleotides: TGTGCCAGCAGTTCCGGGACAAAGACCTACAATGAGCAGTTCTTC. The genes are TRBV6-6 and TRBJ2-1; a weak D match, TRBD1 (6 bases). This CDR3 has 15 amino acids. CDR1 and CDR2 from the germline V gene are MNHNY and SVGAGI (reference sequence). V was cut by 4 bases and J by 2 bases, with 12 bases left in between.

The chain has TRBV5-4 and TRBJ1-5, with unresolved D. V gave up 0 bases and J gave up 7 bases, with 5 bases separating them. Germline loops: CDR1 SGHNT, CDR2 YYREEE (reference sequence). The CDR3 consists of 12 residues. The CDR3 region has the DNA TGTGCCAGCAGCTTGGTCGGGCAGCCCCAGCATTTT. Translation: CASSLVGQPQHF.